This is a list of T cell receptor beta chains from one sample in a study of cytomegalovirus exposure and HLA in healthy donors. Clones were read by immunoSEQ multiplex PCR, and TCRdb kept only the in-frame ones, dropping some. This sample has about 73,000 clones; roughly four fifths occur once, and the top ten carry roughly 12%. The sequencing input was PBMCs. The receptors here all came from a man aged 65 to 85 in good health and CMV-seronegative. The CDR3 runs from the conserved cysteine through the conserved F or W. D genes are given only for firm matches. For some rows the clone size is stated as once, few or many, or as a class when expanded; others skip it.

v_gene	d_gene	j_gene	abundance	CDR3nt	CDR3aa
TRBV18	.	TRBJ2-3	.	TGTGCCAGCTCTGAGGACTTGGGCACAGATACGCAGTATTTT	CASSEDLGTDTQYF
TRBV7-2	.	TRBJ2-7	.	TGTGCCAGCAGCTTTACGACGCGGGACTACGAGCAGTACTTC	CASSFTTRDYEQYF
TRBV7-2	TRBD1	TRBJ1-1	.	TGTGCCAGCAGCTCTCAGACAGGGTACACTGAAGCTTTCTTT	CASSSQTGYTEAFF
TRBV11-2	TRBD1	TRBJ2-7	.	TGTGCCAGCAGCTTAGGGACAGGGAAATCCGAGCAGTACTTC	CASSLGTGKSEQYF
TRBV5-6	TRBD1	TRBJ2-5	.	TGTGCCAGCAGCTGGGACAGAGCGACCCAGTACTTC	CASSWDRATQYF
TRBV9	TRBD2	TRBJ2-3	.	TGTGCCAGCAGCGTAGGTTCTAGCGGATCAGATACGCAGTATTTT	CASSVGSSGSDTQYF
TRBV6-1	.	TRBJ1-2	few	TGTGCCAGCAGTGAAACCCCCACAGGGTCGTCGAACTATGGCTACACCTTC	CASSETPTGSSNYGYTF
TRBV5-4	TRBD2	TRBJ2-3	.	TGTGCCAGCAGCAGCGGACTAGCGGGCGCCCGTTGGGGAGGCACAGATACGCAGTATTTT	CASSSGLAGARWGGTDTQYF
TRBV5-5	.	TRBJ1-4	once	TGTGCCAGCAGCTTGTCGTTGAGGGAGAATGAAAAACTGTTTTTT	CASSLSLRENEKLFF
TRBV30	TRBD1	TRBJ1-2	.	TGTGCCTGGAGTACAGGGGGTTACTATGGCTACACCTTC	CAWSTGGYYGYTF
TRBV6-5	.	TRBJ1-1	.	TGTGCCAGCAGTTACGCCAGGGAATCTGAAGCTTTCTTT	CASSYARESEAFF
TRBV2	TRBD2	TRBJ2-7	.	TGTGCCAGCAGTGGGGGACGACTAGCGGGAGCCTACGAGCAGTACTTC	CASSGGRLAGAYEQYF
TRBV7-2	.	TRBJ1-4	.	TGTGCCAGCAGCTTAGGAGGAGGAGGATATGAAAAACTGTTTTTT	CASSLGGGGYEKLFF
TRBV10-3	.	TRBJ2-1	.	TGTGCCATCAGTGAGTCTGGCCCCAATGAGCAGTTCTTC	CAISESGPNEQFF
TRBV7-9	TRBD1	TRBJ1-1	.	TGTGTCAGCAGCGCTAGGACAGGGATGGGAACTGAAGCTTTCTTT	CVSSARTGMGTEAFF
TRBV19	TRBD1	TRBJ1-1	.	TGTGCCAGTAGTAAATTTACAGGGGGCGCCGGCACTGAAGCTTTCTTT	CASSKFTGGAGTEAFF
TRBV2	.	TRBJ2-1	.	TGTGCCAGCAGTAGAAGTCGGGAGCAGTTCTTC	CASSRSREQFF
TRBV19	.	TRBJ1-2	.	TGTGCCAGTAGTATGGCAGGCCGCTATGGCTACACCTTC	CASSMAGRYGYTF
TRBV7-9	TRBD1	TRBJ2-2	.	TGTGCCAGCAGCAAACAGGGGACCACCGGGGAGCTGTTTTTT	CASSKQGTTGELFF
TRBV2	TRBD1	TRBJ1-1	once	TGTGCCAGCGGGGGACAGCGTCCGGGATACACTGAAGCTTTCTTT	CASGGQRPGYTEAFF
TRBV10-3	TRBD1	TRBJ2-7	few	TGTGCCATCAGGCCAAGTGGGGACAGCTCCTTCCAGTACTTC	CAIRPSGDSSFQYF
TRBV10-2	.	TRBJ2-7	.	TGCGCCAGCAGTAGCAGGACCTACGAGCAGTACTTC	CASSSRTYEQYF